This TCR beta chain was observed in a study of T cells after yellow fever vaccination. Looking at the study overall: The fractions with low cell numbers were processed using SMART-Seq v4 Ultra Low Input. Whole-study findings and limits: Any FACS-sorted repertoire could hold abundant clonotypes that contaminate it from the bulk population.

Germline lookup yields CDR1 MNHNS and CDR2 SASEGT. Trimming removed 6 bases from V and 0 bases from J, with 11 bases in between. The CDR3 runs 15 residues. TCRdb called the 5' RACE reads again in MiXCR, with one record for every CDR3 protein. The sample has 300,000 to 350,000 distinct CDR3 sequences, 3.5% to 4.5% seen once. This clonotype was recorded at least ten times. Its antigen remains unidentified. The chain has TRBV6-1 and TRBJ2-2; D not resolved. The sequences come from PBMCs, collected 15 days after the yellow fever booster vaccination. The TCR comes from a man aged 18 to 29 who received the YFV17D yellow fever vaccine. CDR3 region: CASRGNFANTGELFF. CDR3 nucleotide sequence: TGTGCCAGCAGAGGGAACTTTGCGAACACCGGGGAGCTGTTTTTT.